This T cell receptor beta chain was found in a study of Graves' ophthalmopathy and Graves' hyperthyroidism. At the level of the study: The study drew peripheral blood at initial diagnosis, before any treatment. Findings and caveats of the study: The majority of expanded thyroid clonotypes above 0.001 frequency also occurred in blood.

For this clonotype: Its antigen is unknown.

Scientists amplified the TCR beta CDR3 regions from RNA transcripts. RT-PCR was first run with HTBI primers, then multiplex PCR in a second round. MiXCR, applied by TCRdb to the multiplex PCR reads, yields one record per CDR3 protein. The profile shows 680,000 or so distinct CDR3 sequences, approximately 22% of them singletons. Trimming cost V 0 bases and J 4 bases, with 7 bases left between them. This CDR3 is 13 amino acids long. CDR1 and CDR2 (germline): SEHNR, FQNEAQ (reference sequence). The chain carries TRBV7-9 and TRBJ2-7; D is uncertain. This TCR was recovered from a woman between 18 and 30 years old with stable Graves' hyperthyroidism. Some clones in this sample may be carry-over from other donors' samples. Material: peripheral blood. The CDR3 bases are TGTGCCAGCAGCTTAGCGAAAGTTTACGAGCAGTACTTC. Amino acids: CASSLAKVYEQYF.